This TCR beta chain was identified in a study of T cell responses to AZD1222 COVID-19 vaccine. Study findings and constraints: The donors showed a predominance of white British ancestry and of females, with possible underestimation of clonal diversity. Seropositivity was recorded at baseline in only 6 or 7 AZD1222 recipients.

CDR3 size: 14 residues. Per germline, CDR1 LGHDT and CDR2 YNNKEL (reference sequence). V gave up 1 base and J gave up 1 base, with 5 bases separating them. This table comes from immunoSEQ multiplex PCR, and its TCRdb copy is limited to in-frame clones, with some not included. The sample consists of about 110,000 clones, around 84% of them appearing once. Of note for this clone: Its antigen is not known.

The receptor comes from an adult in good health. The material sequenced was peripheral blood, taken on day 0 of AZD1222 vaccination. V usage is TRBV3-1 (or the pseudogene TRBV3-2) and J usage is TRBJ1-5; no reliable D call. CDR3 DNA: TGTGCCAGCAGCCAAGCTATAAGCAATCAGCCCCAGCATTTT. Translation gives CASSQAISNQPQHF.